The entry that follows covers one TCR beta chain sequence. The antigen is undetermined. J gave up 7 bases and V 11 bases, and 12 bases lay outside the gene matches. The CDR3 spans 14 residues. Germline loops: CDR1 MNHNY, CDR2 SVGAGI (reference sequence). Sequencing used immunoSEQ multiplex PCR; TCRdb keeps in-frame clones, though not all of them. The data hold about 90,000 clones, with about nine tenths observed a single time. These data belong to a study of OX40 agonist ivuxolimab in advanced cancers. Across the whole study: An agonistic human IgG2 monoclonal antibody against OX40 (CD134) was given. Eligibility rules accepted prior anti-PD-1, anti-PD-L1 or anti-CTLA-4 therapy, and 30% to 40% had some. Study observations and caveats: There were also nonresponders showing low normalized T-cell clonal expansion.

The clonotype originates from an adult with an advanced solid tumor such as melanoma, head and neck, liver or kidney cancer. The chain carries TRBV6-6 and TRBJ1-2, with TRBD1 identical over 11 bases. This specimen was CD4+ or CD8+ T cells sorted from blood, taken in a trial of the OX40 agonist ivuxolimab. The CDR3 region has the DNA TGTGCCGTGGACAGGGGGCCTATTTCTCCTGGCTACACCTTC. Its translation: CAVDRGPISPGYTF.